The T cell receptor beta chain under discussion was sequenced for a study of blood T cell repertoires in COVID-19. Study-level information: Samples taken during acute and convalescent COVID-19 were collected in the United States, Italy and Spain. T cells, B-cell-depleted T cells, or PBMCs supplied cDNA or gDNA.

CDR1 and CDR2 (germline): SGHRS, YFSETQ. This CDR3 comprises 16 residues. V shed 0 bases, J shed 4 bases, and the junction held 10 bases outside the gene matches. In the authors' methods: How many nucleated cells were present was estimated from reference gene primer amplification. Produced via immunoSEQ multiplex PCR; TCRdb's table is partial and in-frame only. V and J calls and clone size are those listed in that table; D and trimming were worked out from the DNA. The sample includes 300,000 or so clones, 80% to 90% seen only once; the top ten take about 1.4%. The sample was peripheral blood. The gene calls are TRBV5-1 and TRBJ2-7, with 7 bases lining up with TRBD1. This clonotype was obtained from a woman in her 40s who had recovered from COVID-19. The CDR3 loop is CASSLAEMHRGYEQYF. CDR3 bases: TGCGCCAGCAGCTTGGCCGAAATGCACAGGGGATACGAGCAGTACTTC.